This T cell receptor (beta chain) was captured in a study of T cell changes during pregnancy in multiple sclerosis. Produced via immunoSEQ multiplex PCR; TCRdb's table is partial and in-frame only. The sample carries roughly 62,000 clones, 89% recorded once. The V gene's germline CDR1 is LNHDA and CDR2 SQIVND (reference sequence). CDR3 size: 15 residues. The trim removed 9 bases at V and 2 bases at J, leaving 9 bases unmatched. The chain combines TRBV19 with TRBJ2-3, with 9 bases matching TRBD2. The sample in question was peripheral blood, obtained in the first trimester of pregnancy. This receptor was identified in a female donor with multiple sclerosis, enrolled in a pregnancy study. The CDR3, as DNA: TGTGCCAGCCGAGTCAGCGGGAGGACCACAGATACGCAGTATTTT. The encoded protein is CASRVSGRTTDTQYF.